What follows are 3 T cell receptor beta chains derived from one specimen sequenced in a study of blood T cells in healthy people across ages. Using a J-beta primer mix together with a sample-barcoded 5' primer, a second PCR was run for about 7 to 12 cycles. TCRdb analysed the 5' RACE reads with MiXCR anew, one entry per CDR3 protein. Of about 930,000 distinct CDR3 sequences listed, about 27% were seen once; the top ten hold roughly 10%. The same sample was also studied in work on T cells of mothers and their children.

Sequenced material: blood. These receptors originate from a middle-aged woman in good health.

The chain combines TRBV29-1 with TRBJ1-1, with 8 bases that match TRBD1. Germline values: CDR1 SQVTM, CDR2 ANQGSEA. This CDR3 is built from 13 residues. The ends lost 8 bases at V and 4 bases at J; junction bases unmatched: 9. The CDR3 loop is CSSRQGITTEAFF. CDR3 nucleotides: TGCAGCTCCCGACAGGGGATCACCACTGAAGCTTTCTTT.

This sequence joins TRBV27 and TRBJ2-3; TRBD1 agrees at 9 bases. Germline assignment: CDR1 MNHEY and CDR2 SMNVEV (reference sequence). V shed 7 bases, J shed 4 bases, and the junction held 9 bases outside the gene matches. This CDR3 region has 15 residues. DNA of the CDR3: TGTGCCAGCACCGAGAACAGGGGGCGATCAGATACGCAGTATTTT. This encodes CASTENRGRSDTQYF.

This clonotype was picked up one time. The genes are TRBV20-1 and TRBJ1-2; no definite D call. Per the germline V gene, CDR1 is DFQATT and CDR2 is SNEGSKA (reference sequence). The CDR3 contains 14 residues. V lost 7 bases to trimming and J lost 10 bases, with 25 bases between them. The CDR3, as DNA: TGCAGTGGCAAGGAGGGCGGACGCGGTATAGACTACACCTTC. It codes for CSGKEGGRGIDYTF.